This entry is about one T cell receptor beta chain. The CDR3 totals 14 residues. V gave up 4 bases and J gave up 0 bases, with 8 bases separating them. CDR1 LGHDT and CDR2 YNNKEL come from the germline V gene (reference sequence). Per the original data handling: Reference gene primer amplification yielded estimated nucleated cell counts. Repertoires were generated with immunoSEQ multiplex PCR, while TCRdb's copy carries only in-frame clones and drops some. For V, J and clone size, that table is used; D and trimming come from the DNA. This repertoire shows more than 35,000 clones, 90% found once; its top ten account for 4% to 6%. This sample is part of a study of blood T cell repertoires in COVID-19.

Sample: peripheral blood. This sequence joins TRBV3-1 (or the pseudogene TRBV3-2) and TRBJ2-3; D is unresolved. The origin of this receptor is a human donor in a cohort sampled during active COVID-19. The CDR3 loop is CASSPPGSTDTQYF. DNA of the CDR3: TGTGCCAGCAGCCCGCCCGGGAGCACAGATACGCAGTATTTT.